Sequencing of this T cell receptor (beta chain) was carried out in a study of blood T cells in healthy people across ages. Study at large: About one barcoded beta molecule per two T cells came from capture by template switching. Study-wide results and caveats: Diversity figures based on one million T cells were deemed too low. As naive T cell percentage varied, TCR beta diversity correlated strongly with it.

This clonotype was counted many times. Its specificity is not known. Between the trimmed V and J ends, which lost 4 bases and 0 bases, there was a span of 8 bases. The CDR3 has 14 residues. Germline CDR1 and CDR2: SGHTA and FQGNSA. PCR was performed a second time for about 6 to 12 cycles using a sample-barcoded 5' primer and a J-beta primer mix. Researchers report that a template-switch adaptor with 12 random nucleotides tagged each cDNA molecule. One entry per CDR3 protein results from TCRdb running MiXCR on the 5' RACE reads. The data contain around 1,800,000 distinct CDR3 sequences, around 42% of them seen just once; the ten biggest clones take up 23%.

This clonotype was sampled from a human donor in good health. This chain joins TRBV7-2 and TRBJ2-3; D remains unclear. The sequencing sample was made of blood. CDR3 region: CASSSLGSTDTQYF. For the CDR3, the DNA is TGTGCCAGCAGCTCCCTGGGGAGCACAGATACGCAGTATTTT.